The 26 T cell receptor beta chains given below trace back to one sample, sequenced in a study of post-analysis software for immune sequencing data. Overall study findings and caveats: About 5 TRBV segments occurring more often in patients than controls included TRBV5-6, TRBV5-1 and TRBV20-1.

The antigens of these receptors remain unknown. TCR beta libraries were prepared from cDNA with unique molecular identifiers. One entry per CDR3 protein results from TCRdb running MiXCR on the PCR reads. The sample has roughly 620,000 distinct CDR3 sequences, about 40% seen once. Sequenced material: blood. Every receptor here comes from a girl aged 5-17 years with multiple sclerosis.

The V call is TRBV20-1, the J call TRBJ1-1, with 8 bases identical to TRBD1. In germline, CDR1 is DFQATT, CDR2 SNEGSKA (reference sequence). V gave up 0 bases and J gave up 4 bases; unmatched junction bases: 10. This CDR3 has 16 residues. The CDR3 region is CSARDPSRGLATEAFF. The DNA of the CDR3 is TGCAGTGCTAGAGATCCCTCCAGGGGGCTGGCCACTGAAGCTTTCTTT.

This clonotype showed up just a few times. The chain couples TRBV4-1 to TRBJ1-2; 8 nucleotides match TRBD1. The CDR3 covers 15 residues. Germline V lookup: CDR1 MGHRA, CDR2 YSYEKL. Losses at the gene ends were 4 bases for V and 2 bases for J; bases not matched to a gene: 6. Here the CDR3 DNA reads TGCGCCAGCAGCCCGAGGCAGGGGGCCAACTATGGCTACACCTTC. Its translation: CASSPRQGANYGYTF.

This clonotype was seen just once. The gene calls are TRBV5-1 and TRBJ2-5, with 12 bases that match TRBD2. V lost 4 bases, J lost 11 bases, and 15 bases stayed unmatched. The length of the CDR3 is 16 residues. Germline loops: CDR1 SGHRS, CDR2 YFSETQ. Here the CDR3 reads CASSTRLAGAGNEQYF. In DNA form, the CDR3 reads TGCGCCAGCAGCACTCGACTAGCGGGGGCGGGCAATGAGCAGTACTTC.

The chain has TRBV7-8 and TRBJ2-3; 9 bases align to TRBD2. The ends lost 1 base at V and 3 bases at J; junction bases unmatched: 5. The CDR3 extends over 16 amino acids. Germline V gives CDR1 SGHVS, CDR2 FQNEAQ. DNA of the CDR3: TGTGCCAGCAGCTTAGTGCTAGCGGGACTGACAGATACGCAGTATTTT. Protein: CASSLVLAGLTDTQYF.

The rearrangement uses TRBV27 and TRBJ2-3; 8 bases agree with TRBD2. Germline trimming cut 6 bases from V and 6 bases from J; bases unmatched to any gene: 8. Germline V gives CDR1 MNHEY, CDR2 SMNVEV (reference sequence). The CDR3 is 14 residues long. The CDR3: CASRGAGVADTQYF. The CDR3 DNA follows: TGTGCCAGCAGGGGAGCGGGAGTGGCGGATACGCAGTATTTT.

V usage is TRBV7-9 and J usage is TRBJ2-3; tentative D call: TRBD1 (6 bases). The length of the CDR3 is 15 residues. Germline CDR1 SEHNR, CDR2 FQNEAQ (reference sequence). V lost 3 bases and J lost 2, with 12 bases in between. CDR3 amino acids: CASSFGQSFTDTQYF. The DNA of the CDR3 is TGTGCCAGCAGCTTTGGACAGTCCTTCACAGATACGCAGTATTTT.

A few counts support this clonotype. The chain is built from TRBV3-1 and TRBJ1-1; D ambiguous. With 0 bases removed from V and 4 bases from J, the gap between germline ends came to 9 bases. This CDR3 spans 14 amino acids. Germline loops: CDR1 LGHDT, CDR2 YNNKEL (reference sequence). CDR3 sequence: CASSQDRGSTEAFF. CDR3 DNA: TGTGCCAGCAGCCAAGATCGGGGTAGCACTGAAGCTTTCTTT. Full variable domain (outside the CDR3, taken from reference TRBV3-1 and TRBJ1-1): DTAVSQTPKYLVTQMGNDKSIKCEQNLGHDTMYWYKQDSKKFLKIMFSYNNKELIINETVPNRFSPKSPDKAHLNLHINSLELGDSAVYFCASSQDRGSTEAFFGQGTRLTVV.

There are a few counts of this clonotype. CDR3 protein: CSVDYFSMGNEQFF. As DNA, the CDR3 is TGCAGCGTTGATTATTTTAGCATGGGCAATGAGCAGTTCTTC. V usage is TRBV29-1 and J usage is TRBJ2-1; D remains unclear. V gave up 3 bases and J gave up 6 bases, with 15 bases separating them. Germline CDR1 and CDR2: SQVTM and ANQGSEA. The CDR3 length is 14 residues.

This sequence joins TRBV29-1 and TRBJ2-4; TRBD1 aligns across 11 bases. The closer fit of TRBJ2-5 to the DNA end suggests the J call may be wrong. This CDR3 has 13 residues. Germline V lookup: CDR1 SQVTM, CDR2 ANQGSEA. The CDR3 DNA sequence: TGCAGCGTCTGGGACAGGGGGTACGAGACCCAGTACTTC. As protein: CSVWDRGYETQYF.

This chain connects TRBV3-1 to TRBJ2-7, with no clear D. The V and J ends lost 4 bases and 6 bases respectively, with 13 bases between them. The CDR3 length is 13 residues. CDR1 is LGHDT and CDR2 is YNNKEL in the germline V gene (reference sequence). The CDR3 coding sequence is TGTGCCAGCAGCCGATCCGAACGAGGCGAGCAGTACTTC. This codes for CASSRSERGEQYF.

The chain joins TRBV27 to TRBJ1-2; tentatively, D is TRBD1 (5 bases). The CDR3 covers 14 residues. Germline V CDR1 and CDR2: MNHEY, SMNVEV (reference sequence). Trimming pared 3 bases from V and 6 bases from J, leaving 14 bases between. CDR3 DNA sequence: TGTGCCAGCAGTTTTGGGGGTGAAGTCAATGGCTACACCTTC. Its translation is CASSFGGEVNGYTF.

This clonotype appeared a few times. The V gene is TRBV6-5, the J gene TRBJ2-3, with TRBD2 matching over 13 bases. CDR3 length equals 15 residues. V gave up 6 bases and J gave up 6 bases; unmatched junction bases: 6. Germline loops: CDR1 MNHEY, CDR2 SVGAGI. CDR3 amino acids: CASRGTSGIWDTQYF. As DNA, the CDR3 is TGTGCCAGCAGAGGGACTAGCGGGATTTGGGATACGCAGTATTTT.

The J gene is TRBJ1-2, the V gene TRBV3-1, with 10 bases fitting TRBD1. Germline lookup yields CDR1 LGHDT and CDR2 YNNKEL (reference sequence). With 4 bases clipped from V and 6 bases from J, the junction kept 8 bases outside the gene matches. The CDR3 sequence is 15 residues long. The CDR3 loop is CASSPRDRGSHGYTF. Here the CDR3 DNA reads TGTGCCAGCAGCCCCCGGGACAGGGGTAGCCATGGCTACACCTTC. The full variable domain, in which reference TRBV3-1 and TRBJ1-2 provide the parts outside the CDR3, is DTAVSQTPKYLVTQMGNDKSIKCEQNLGHDTMYWYKQDSKKFLKIMFSYNNKELIINETVPNRFSPKSPDKAHLNLHINSLELGDSAVYFCASSPRDRGSHGYTFGSGTRLTVV.

This clonotype was seen once. The V call is TRBV20-1, the J call TRBJ1-1; no clear D. CDR3 length: 15 amino acids. CDR1 is DFQATT and CDR2 is SNEGSKA in the germline V gene (reference sequence). V lost 0 bases, J lost 0 bases, and 11 bases lay in between. This chain's CDR3 is CSAREVQRLNTEAFF. In DNA, the CDR3 is TGCAGTGCTAGAGAGGTCCAGAGGTTGAACACTGAAGCTTTCTTT.

This clonotype turned up a few times. The rearrangement links TRBV10-3 to TRBJ2-5, with 11 bases matching TRBD2. This CDR3 spans 15 amino acids. Germline CDR1 and CDR2: ENHRY and SYGVKD. V shed 5 bases, J shed 4 bases, and the junction held 6 bases outside the gene matches. The CDR3 reads CAISSPTSGGETQYF. CDR3 nucleotide sequence: TGTGCCATCAGTAGCCCCACTAGCGGGGGAGAGACCCAGTACTTC.

This clonotype came up a few times. V and J are TRBV3-1 and TRBJ2-5, with TRBD1 matching 7 bases. This CDR3 has 15 amino acids. The J segment lost 4 bases and the V segment lost 2 bases, leaving 7 bases of the junction unmatched. Germline CDR1 LGHDT, CDR2 YNNKEL (reference sequence). The CDR3 region is CASSQPGQWVETQYF. CDR3 in DNA: TGTGCCAGCAGCCAACCGGGACAGTGGGTAGAGACCCAGTACTTC.

This clonotype occurred a few times. The chain is built from TRBV10-3 and TRBJ2-1; 7 nucleotides align to TRBD2. Germline V lookup: CDR1 ENHRY, CDR2 SYGVKD. Trimming cost V 5 bases and J 7 bases; bases outside gene matches: 2. This CDR3 contains 12 residues. The CDR3 DNA sequence: TGTGCCATCAGTCTAGCGGAAAATGAGCAGTTCTTC. Translated, it gives CAISLAENEQFF.

V gene TRBV9 combines with J gene TRBJ2-5; TRBD1 agrees at 9 bases. There are 14 residues in the CDR3. Germline CDR1 SGDLS, CDR2 YYNGEE. The V gene end was trimmed by 0 bases and the J gene end by 3 bases; junction bases not matched to a gene: 0. CDR3 sequence: CASSVGTGEETQYF. Here the CDR3 DNA reads TGTGCCAGCAGCGTAGGGACAGGGGAAGAGACCCAGTACTTC.

The V call is TRBV6-2 or TRBV6-3, the J call TRBJ2-1; no reliable D call. V was trimmed by 2 bases and J by 6 bases, leaving 8 bases between them. This CDR3 is 13 amino acids long. Per the germline V gene, CDR1 is MNHEY and CDR2 is SVGEGT. The CDR3 sequence: CASSYGSGNEQFF. The CDR3 nucleotides read TGTGCCAGCAGTTACGGGTCCGGCAATGAGCAGTTCTTC.

The gene calls are TRBV12-3 or TRBV12-4 and TRBJ2-5; D gene unclear. Trimming left V 3 bases short and J 3 bases short, with 5 bases between. This CDR3 spans 12 amino acids. This CDR3 reads CASSFQEETQYF. The CDR3 coding sequence is TGTGCCAGCAGTTTCCAGGAAGAGACCCAGTACTTC.

CDR3 coding DNA: TGCAGCGTTGAAACGGAACTTAGCTCCTACGAGCAGTACTTC. Amino acids: CSVETELSSYEQYF. V usage is TRBV29-1 and J usage is TRBJ2-7; D is unresolved. V was trimmed by 2 bases and J by 0 bases, leaving 11 bases between them. Per germline, CDR1 SQVTM and CDR2 ANQGSEA. This CDR3 has 14 amino acids.

This clonotype was seen only a few times. J is TRBJ1-2 and V is TRBV12-3 or TRBV12-4, with D uncertain. V dropped 4 bases and J dropped 1 base, with 16 bases sitting between them. The length of the CDR3 is 16 residues. The CDR3 nucleotides are TGTGCCAGCAGTTCACCCAGTATGGGCCTTAACTATGGCTACACCTTC. Protein: CASSSPSMGLNYGYTF.

V and J are TRBV4-1 and TRBJ2-3; 16 bases map to TRBD2. This CDR3 has 19 amino acids. CDR1 MGHRA and CDR2 YSYEKL come from the germline V gene. With V trimmed by 4 bases and J by 5 bases, 12 bases remained unmatched. The CDR3 region has the DNA TGCGCCAGCAGCCCGGGACTAGCGGGAGGGCCGCGGCAAGGAGATACGCAGTATTTT. This sequence encodes CASSPGLAGGPRQGDTQYF.

The sample holds a few counts of this clonotype. The chain links TRBV13 to TRBJ2-3; 7 bases are shared with TRBD2. V lost 2 bases to trimming and J lost 0 bases; unmatched junction nucleotides: 2. The CDR3 contains 15 residues. Germline CDR1 reads PRHDT; CDR2 reads FYEKMQ (reference sequence). The CDR3, as DNA: TGTGCCAGCAGCTTAAGCGGGACTAGCACAGATACGCAGTATTTT. It yields the protein CASSLSGTSTDTQYF.

In this sample, this clonotype turned up a few times. The chain uses TRBV20-1 and TRBJ2-3; 14 bases agree with TRBD2. Germline V gene data show CDR1 as DFQATT and CDR2 as SNEGSKA (reference sequence). This CDR3 comprises 15 residues. J was trimmed by 4 bases and V by 4 bases; bases with no gene match: 4. The CDR3 reads CSATWTSGRSDTQYF. CDR3 in DNA: TGCAGTGCTACTTGGACTAGCGGGAGGTCAGATACGCAGTATTTT.

This rearrangement joins TRBV20-1 to TRBJ2-2, with D tentatively TRBD2 (7 bases). This CDR3 has 14 amino acids. CDR1 DFQATT and CDR2 SNEGSKA come from the germline V gene (reference sequence). The V end was cut by 3 bases, the J end by 4 bases, with 12 bases between. DNA of the CDR3: TGCAGTGCTAGTCGGGGGGCGCCCACCGGGGAGCTGTTTTTT. This translates into CSASRGAPTGELFF.